Listed here is a single T cell receptor beta chain. The antigen is not known. Using immunoSEQ multiplex PCR, the repertoire was profiled, and TCRdb retains in-frame clones only, with some absent. The sample consists of more than 55,000 clones, about 93% of them appearing once. This specimen belongs to a study of T cell clonotyping in hematopoietic cell transplantation. General observations from the study: Pathologically expanded recipient clonotypes increased progressively from day 30 to day 180 as diversity fell.

This clonotype was sampled from a man aged 50 to 60 in good health. Some clones in this sample may be carry-over from other donors' samples. Sample: peripheral blood mononuclear cells.

The CDR3 DNA reads TGTGCCATCAGTGAGTCTTCACGTCAGCCCCAGCATTTT. Residues: CAISESSRQPQHF. The chain recombines TRBV10-3 with TRBJ1-5; the D is unclear. Germline V lookup: CDR1 ENHRY, CDR2 SYGVKD. Trimming pared 0 bases from V and 6 bases from J, leaving 6 bases between. The CDR3 contains 13 residues.